The 10 T cell receptor beta chains listed next were all sequenced from one sample in a study of blood T cell repertoires in COVID-19. Here immunoSEQ multiplex PCR was the method, and the copy in TCRdb shows in-frame clones only, minus some. In the table there are over 200,000 clones, around four fifths of which are singletons. Sequencing was performed on peripheral blood. The receptors here all came from a man aged 80 or over with acute or convalescent COVID-19.

This clone was picked up one time. The V and J genes are TRBV24-1 and TRBJ2-1, with TRBD1 identical over 7 bases. The CDR3 has 13 amino acids. V shed 3 bases and J 15 bases; nucleotides not matched to a gene: 10. Germline loops: CDR1 KGHDR, CDR2 SFDVKD. As DNA, the CDR3 is TGTGCCACCAGTGATGACTACAGGGGCCCGCGGTTCTTC. Translation: CATSDDYRGPRFF.

The chain carries TRBV11-1 and TRBJ1-1, with D unresolved. The CDR3 is made up of 15 amino acids. Trimming shortened V by 3 bases and J by 3 bases, and 14 bases separated the two germline ends. CDR1 SGHAT and CDR2 FQDESV come from the germline V gene (reference sequence). CDR3 in amino acids: CASSFGEFGDTEAFF. CDR3 in DNA: TGTGCCAGCAGCTTCGGGGAATTTGGGGACACTGAAGCTTTCTTT.

This clone was detected only a few times. This chain uses TRBV5-1 with TRBJ2-1, with 12 positions matching TRBD2. Germline V gene sequence: CDR1 SGHRS, CDR2 YFSETQ. V shed 4 bases, J shed 6 bases, and the junction held 5 bases outside the gene matches. This CDR3 has 15 residues. Written as DNA, the CDR3 is TGCGCCAGCAGCCCAACTAGCGGGGGGCCCAATGAGCAGTTCTTC. Amino acids: CASSPTSGGPNEQFF.

The chain recombines TRBV18 with TRBJ1-1; 12 nucleotides match TRBD1. Unmatched junction bases numbered 12, after V lost 6 bases and J lost 4 bases. Germline loops: CDR1 KGHSH, CDR2 LQKENI. This CDR3 is built from 17 residues. The CDR3 DNA reads TGTGCCAGCTCCCCCATGCCGGGACAGGGGGCGAGCACTGAAGCTTTCTTT. As protein: CASSPMPGQGASTEAFF.

The rearrangement links TRBV28 to TRBJ1-3, with D unclear. Looked up from germline, CDR1 is MDHEN and CDR2 is SYDVKM. The V end lost 5 bases, the J end lost 2 bases, and 13 bases lay between the germline ends. There are 15 residues in the CDR3. CDR3 DNA sequence: TGTGCCAGCAGTCCTGGCGGGTGGGCTGGAAACACCATATATTTT. It encodes CASSPGGWAGNTIYF.

The chain couples TRBV7-2 to TRBJ1-1, with D possibly being TRBD1 (5 bases). The CDR3 is 15 amino acids. Germline CDR1 is SGHTA and CDR2 is FQGNSA. Trimming removed 5 bases from V and 4 bases from J, with 17 bases in between. CDR3 residues: CASSPNWGVRTEAFF. The CDR3 DNA follows: TGTGCCAGCAGCCCCAATTGGGGGGTGCGCACTGAAGCTTTCTTT. Complete variable domain (other parts from reference TRBV7-2 and TRBJ1-1): GAGVSQSPSNKVTEKGKDVELRCDPISGHTALYWYRQSLGQGLEFLIYFQGNSAPDKSGLPSDRFSAERTGGSVSTLTIQRTQQEDSAVYLCASSPNWGVRTEAFFGQGTRLTVV.

This clone is a singleton in its sample. The chain couples TRBV5-8 to TRBJ2-5, with D possibly matching TRBD2 (5 bases). Deletions cut 4 bases from V and 4 bases from J, with 14 bases between. The CDR3 totals 14 residues. CDR1 and CDR2 (germline): SGHTS, YDEGEE. The CDR3 region has the DNA TGTGCCAGCAGCCACGATCAGAGGGTAGAGACCCAGTACTTC. This sequence encodes CASSHDQRVETQYF.

This chain uses TRBV5-1 with TRBJ2-1, with 10 bases aligning to TRBD2. The CDR3 runs to 15 residues. The germline V gene encodes CDR1 SGHRS and CDR2 YFSETQ. Trimming cost V 8 bases and J 2 bases; bases outside gene matches: 7. The CDR3 coding sequence is TGCGCCAGTTCAGTTAGCGGGGGGACCTACAATGAGCAGTTCTTC. Its protein is CASSVSGGTYNEQFF.

The chain is built from TRBV18 and TRBJ2-7; D is perhaps TRBD1 (6 bases). The CDR3 has 15 amino acids. Germline V CDR1 and CDR2: KGHSH, LQKENI. V gave up 3 bases and J gave up 3 bases, with 15 bases separating them. CDR3 sequence reads: CASSPVDSQYYEQYF. The CDR3 DNA follows: TGTGCCAGCTCACCCGTGGACAGTCAATACTACGAGCAGTACTTC.

The V call is TRBV4-2, the J call TRBJ2-7; perhaps TRBD1 as D (5 bases). The V gene lost 0 bases and the J gene lost 10 bases, with 19 bases spanning the gap. From germline, CDR1 is LGHNA and CDR2 YNFKEQ. The CDR3 runs 15 residues. The CDR3 loop is CASSQEETDYYVQYF. As DNA, the CDR3 is TGTGCCAGCAGCCAAGAAGAGACAGATTATTACGTTCAGTACTTC.